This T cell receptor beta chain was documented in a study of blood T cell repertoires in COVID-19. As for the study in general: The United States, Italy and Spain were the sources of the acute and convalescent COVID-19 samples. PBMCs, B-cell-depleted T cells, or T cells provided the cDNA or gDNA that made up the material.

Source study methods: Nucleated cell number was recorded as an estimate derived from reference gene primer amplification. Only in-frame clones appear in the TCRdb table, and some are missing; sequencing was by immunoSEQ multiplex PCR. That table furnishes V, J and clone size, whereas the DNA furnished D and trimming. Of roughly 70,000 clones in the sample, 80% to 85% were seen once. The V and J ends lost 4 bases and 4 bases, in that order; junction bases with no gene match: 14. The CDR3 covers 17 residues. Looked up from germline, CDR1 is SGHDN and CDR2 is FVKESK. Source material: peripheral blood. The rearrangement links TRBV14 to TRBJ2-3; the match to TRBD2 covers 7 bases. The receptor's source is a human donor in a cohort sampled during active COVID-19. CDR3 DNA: TGTGCCAGCAGCCCCCGATGGGACTATCCGAGGGCAGATACGCAGTATTTT. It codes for CASSPRWDYPRADTQYF.